This TCR beta chain was documented in a study of T cell responses to AZD1222 COVID-19 vaccine. Points from the study as a whole: The study found Spike-specific TCR breadth and depth rose after two AZD1222 doses. Only a handful of AZD1222 recipients were seropositive at baseline. Along spike, vaccine-associated CD4 TCRs were found throughout, with dominance at 160-218 and 743-854. Possibly, clonal diversity was underestimated; donors were largely white British and included more females.

The assay was immunoSEQ multiplex PCR, and TCRdb's table has in-frame clones only and misses some. Of 90,000 to 120,000 clones in the sample, around 92% were seen once. On this clone: Its antigen is unknown.

Trimming took 5 bases from V and 5 from J, leaving 12 bases between them. CDR1 is MNHEY and CDR2 is SVGAGI in the germline V gene. This CDR3 comprises 13 residues. This clonotype originated in an adult in good health. The rearrangement joins TRBV6-5 to TRBJ1-2, with D possibly being TRBD1 (6 bases). The sample in question was peripheral blood, obtained on day 0 of AZD1222 vaccination. CDR3 loop: CASSTRTVYGYTF. The CDR3, as DNA: TGTGCCAGCAGTACCCGGACAGTTTATGGCTACACCTTC.